These 8 T cell receptor beta chains originate from one sample sequenced in a study of neurological immune-mediated disorders. MiXCR was run by TCRdb on the 5' RACE reads, yielding one entry per CDR3 protein. The table has some 65,000 distinct CDR3 sequences, 5.2% seen once. The material sequenced was PBMCs. These receptors came from a woman under 40 with multiple sclerosis.

This clonotype was counted at least ten times. The genes are TRBV2 and TRBJ1-4; D perhaps matches TRBD1 (5 bases). This CDR3 contains 14 residues. Germline V gene data show CDR1 as SNHLY and CDR2 as FYNNEI. Trimming left V 8 bases short and J 2 bases short, with 12 bases between. CDR3 DNA sequence: TGTGCCAGCCTTATCGACAGCACTAATGAAAAACTGTTTTTT. Residues: CASLIDSTNEKLFF.

There are many counts of this clonotype. V usage is TRBV5-1 and J usage is TRBJ1-1; D is possibly TRBD1 (5 bases). The germline gives CDR1 SGHRS, CDR2 YFSETQ. The CDR3 consists of 12 residues. The ends were cut back, 2 bases at V and 8 bases at J, with 10 bases in the middle. The CDR3, as DNA: TGCGCCAGCAGCTTCGAAAGGACAGAAGCTTTCTTT. Protein product: CASSFERTEAFF.

This clonotype was found many times. This chain joins TRBV20-1 and TRBJ2-1; D is uncertain. The V and J ends lost 2 bases and 5 bases respectively, with 16 bases between them. CDR1 is DFQATT and CDR2 is SNEGSKA in the germline V gene (reference sequence). The CDR3 totals 15 residues. The CDR3 sequence is CSARPRMAAHNEQFF. The CDR3 coding sequence is TGCAGTGCTAGACCCCGGATGGCTGCCCACAATGAGCAGTTCTTC.

This clonotype was seen repeatedly, ten times or more. The chain links TRBV15 to TRBJ2-7; D uncertain. CDR3 length: 13 residues. Germline CDR1 reads LNHNV; CDR2 reads YYDKDF (reference sequence). V was cut by 1 base and J by 5 bases, with 9 bases left in between. This CDR3 is CATSRVEVNEQYF. The CDR3 coding sequence is TGTGCCACCAGCAGAGTCGAGGTAAACGAGCAGTACTTC.

This clonotype was recorded a few times. The chain has TRBV6-2 or TRBV6-3 and TRBJ2-1; possibly TRBD2 for D (5 bases). Germline V gene data show CDR1 as MNHEY and CDR2 as SVGEGT. This CDR3 has 14 residues. V shed 6 bases and J shed 3 bases, with 12 bases lying between them. CDR3 in amino acids: CASSPGRDYNEQFF. The DNA of the CDR3 is TGTGCCAGCAGCCCCGGCCGGGACTACAATGAGCAGTTCTTC.

This rearrangement joins TRBV5-1 to TRBJ1-5; D is perhaps TRBD1 (5 bases). Germline V gene lookup returns CDR1 SGHRS and CDR2 YFSETQ. Trimming removed 1 base from V and 6 bases from J, with 11 bases in between. The CDR3 is 14 residues long. This chain's CDR3 is CASSLNGGVQPQHF. The CDR3 nucleotides read TGCGCCAGCAGCTTGAACGGAGGGGTTCAGCCCCAGCATTTT.

This clonotype was picked up many times. The gene calls are TRBV10-1 and TRBJ1-2; D ambiguous. Germline lookup yields CDR1 WNHNN and CDR2 SYGVQD (reference sequence). V was shortened by 3 bases and J by 4 bases, with 6 bases between the two germline ends. This CDR3 is 12 amino acids long. DNA for the CDR3: TGCGCCAGCAGTGACACCTCCTATGGCTACACCTTC. It codes for CASSDTSYGYTF.

This clonotype came up a few times. A clone one base away is much larger, so this may be a read error. The gene calls are TRBV12-3 or TRBV12-4 and TRBJ2-1; 14 nucleotides match TRBD2. The junction had 5 bases not matched to a gene; V was cut back by 5 bases and J by 5 bases. The CDR3 consists of 16 residues. In DNA, the CDR3 is TGTGCCAGCAGTCGGACTAGCGGGGGGACCAACAATGAGCAGTTCTTC. It yields the protein CASSRTSGGTNNEQFF.